These 11 T cell receptor beta chains share one sample of origin, sequenced in a study of T cell responses to AZD1222 COVID-19 vaccine. Produced via immunoSEQ multiplex PCR; TCRdb's table is partial and in-frame only. The data contain 110,000 or so clones, about 83% of them singletons. The input for sequencing was peripheral blood, taken on day 0 of AZD1222 vaccination. These receptor sequences come from an adult in good health.

This chain's CDR3 is CASSMPLTGGYGYTF. CDR3 nucleotides: TGTGCCAGTAGTATGCCCTTAACCGGGGGCTATGGCTACACCTTC. The genes are TRBV19 and TRBJ1-2, with a possible D match to TRBD1 (5 bases). The CDR3 extends over 15 amino acids. Trimming stripped 3 bases from V and 4 bases from J, with 15 bases between. Germline-derived CDR1 and CDR2 are LNHDA and SQIVND (reference sequence). Full variable domain (remainder filled in from reference TRBV19 and TRBJ1-2): DGGITQSPKYLFRKEGQNVTLSCEQNLNHDAMYWYRQDPGQGLRLIYYSQIVNDFQKGDIAEGYSVSREKKESFPLTVTSAQKNPTAFYLCASSMPLTGGYGYTFGSGTRLTVV.

This chain uses TRBV4-3 with TRBJ2-7; tentative D call: TRBD2 (5 bases). V lost 1 base to trimming and J lost 4 bases, with 14 bases between them. Germline CDR1 reads LGHNA; CDR2 reads YSLEER. The CDR3 has 15 amino acids. The CDR3 here is CASSQVVGIGYEQYF. CDR3 bases: TGCGCCAGCAGCCAAGTGGTCGGGATTGGGTACGAGCAGTACTTC.

This clone was seen at least ten times. The chain employs TRBV4-3 and TRBJ2-7, with TRBD1 matching 7 bases. CDR1 is LGHNA and CDR2 is YSLEER in the germline V gene. CDR3 length: 14 amino acids. With 6 bases clipped from V and 2 bases from J, the junction kept 7 bases outside the gene matches. The CDR3 sequence is CASSPNRGPYEQYF. The CDR3 DNA is TGCGCCAGCAGTCCCAACAGGGGCCCCTACGAGCAGTACTTC.

This clone was seen more than once but under ten times. The chain carries TRBV2 and TRBJ2-7; D perhaps matches TRBD2 (6 bases). V was pared by 4 bases and J by 4 bases, with 8 bases between. CDR1 and CDR2 (germline): SNHLY, FYNNEI. The CDR3 contains 12 residues. The CDR3 bases are TGTGCCAGCAGTGCTAGCGAATACGAGCAGTACTTC. Translation: CASSASEYEQYF.

V gene TRBV28 combines with J gene TRBJ2-7, with 9 bases aligning to TRBD1. With V trimmed by 2 bases and J by 7 bases, 6 bases remained unmatched. The CDR3 is 14 residues long. Germline V gene data show CDR1 as MDHEN and CDR2 as SYDVKM. The CDR3 region has the DNA TGTGCCAGCAGTTTACCGGACAGGGGAAGGGAGCAGTACTTC. Protein sequence: CASSLPDRGREQYF.

The chain carries TRBV5-1 and TRBJ2-7, with 8 bases that match TRBD2. CDR1 and CDR2 from the germline V gene are SGHRS and YFSETQ. The CDR3 is 15 residues long. With V trimmed by 1 base and J by 2 bases, 5 bases remained unmatched. CDR3 in amino acids: CASSLNSGSPYEQYF. CDR3 nucleotides: TGCGCCAGCAGCTTGAACAGCGGGAGCCCCTACGAGCAGTACTTC.

V and J are TRBV19 and TRBJ2-1; TRBD2 agrees at 10 bases. This CDR3 comprises 16 residues. J lost 9 bases, V lost 5 bases, and 13 bases had no gene match. Germline CDR1 reads LNHDA; CDR2 reads SQIVND (reference sequence). This CDR3 reads CASSFLAGGRRIEQFF. Written as DNA, the CDR3 is TGTGCCAGTAGTTTCTTAGCGGGAGGAAGAAGGATTGAGCAGTTCTTC.

This clone has a single count. The chain recombines TRBV5-6 with TRBJ2-5; 14 bases line up with TRBD2. Trimming removed 4 bases from V and 5 bases from J; junction bases left unmatched: 7. The CDR3 has 16 amino acids. Germline V gene sequence: CDR1 SGHDT, CDR2 YYEEEE. The CDR3 nucleotides are TGTGCCAGCAGCGTGGGACTAGCGGGAGCGTGGGAGACCCAGTACTTC. It translates to CASSVGLAGAWETQYF. Drawing the rest from reference TRBV5-6 and TRBJ2-5, the complete variable domain is DAGVTQSPTHLIKTRGQQVTLRCSPKSGHDTVSWYQQALGQGPQFIFQYYEEEERQRGNFPDRFSGHQFPNYSSELNVNALLLGDSALYLCASSVGLAGAWETQYFGPGTRLLVL.

The chain has TRBV7-3 and TRBJ2-1, with TRBD1 matching 11 bases. The germline V gene has CDR1 SGHTA and CDR2 FQGTGA. The length of the CDR3 is 14 residues. V lost 4 bases, J lost 9 bases, and 5 bases stayed unmatched. The CDR3 reads CASSSPGTGGEQFF. CDR3 DNA sequence: TGTGCCAGCAGCTCTCCCGGGACAGGGGGTGAGCAGTTCTTC.

The chain uses TRBV5-1 and TRBJ2-7; TRBD2 matches at 12 bases. The trim removed 7 bases at V and 0 bases at J, leaving 14 bases unmatched. The CDR3 extends over 18 amino acids. Germline V gives CDR1 SGHRS, CDR2 YFSETQ. This chain's CDR3 is CASAPGLAGHLGSYEQYF. CDR3 nucleotide sequence: TGCGCCAGCGCCCCGGGACTAGCGGGTCATTTAGGCTCCTACGAGCAGTACTTC. Drawing the rest from reference TRBV5-1 and TRBJ2-7, the complete variable domain is KAGVTQTPRYLIKTRGQQVTLSCSPISGHRSVSWYQQTPGQGLQFLFEYFSETQRNKGNFPGRFSGRQFSNSRSEMNVSTLELGDSALYLCASAPGLAGHLGSYEQYFGPGTRLTVT.

There are a few counts of this clone. The chain has TRBV19 and TRBJ2-3; weak D call: TRBD2 (5 bases). Germline lookup yields CDR1 LNHDA and CDR2 SQIVND (reference sequence). Trimming took 3 bases from V and 1 from J, leaving 14 bases between them. The CDR3 totals 16 residues. The CDR3 coding sequence is TGTGCCAGTAGTATTGTCGGGCTAGCTGGCACAGATACGCAGTATTTT. Translating it yields CASSIVGLAGTDTQYF.